These 2 T cell receptor beta chains originate from one sample sequenced in a study of cytomegalovirus exposure and HLA in healthy donors. Vbeta (60) and Jbeta (13) primers were used in the PCR. Produced via immunoSEQ multiplex PCR; TCRdb's table is partial and in-frame only. The sample carries under 200,000 clones, around 80% recorded once. What was sequenced was PBMCs. These receptors all stem from a woman aged 45 to 65 in good health and CMV-seropositive.

The V call is TRBV5-1, the J call TRBJ1-2; 7 bases line up with TRBD1. Germline CDR1 and CDR2: SGHRS and YFSETQ. The CDR3 spans 15 residues. The ends lost 4 bases at V and 0 bases at J; junction bases unmatched: 6. This chain's CDR3 is CASSPSTGTNYGYTF. The CDR3, as DNA: TGCGCCAGCAGCCCCTCGACAGGGACTAACTATGGCTACACCTTC. Full variable domain (remainder filled in from reference TRBV5-1 and TRBJ1-2): KAGVTQTPRYLIKTRGQQVTLSCSPISGHRSVSWYQQTPGQGLQFLFEYFSETQRNKGNFPGRFSGRQFSNSRSEMNVSTLELGDSALYLCASSPSTGTNYGYTFGSGTRLTVV.

This clone has just one count. For the CDR3, the DNA is TGTGCCAGCAGCTCGGGACTAGCGGGGGGGCCTGAGTACTTC. This codes for CASSSGLAGGPEYF. The chain is built from TRBV7-2 and TRBJ2-4, with 16 bases identical to TRBD2. J lost 14 bases, V lost 4 bases, and 5 bases had no gene match. The germline gives CDR1 SGHTA, CDR2 FQGNSA. This CDR3 region has 14 residues.